One T cell receptor (beta chain) is described in this entry. What it recognizes is unknown. These data originate in a study of cytomegalovirus exposure and HLA in healthy donors. Study findings and constraints: An observed cluster of highly shared sequence variants was recorded as a likely sequencing artifact.

The CDR3 is 15 residues long. V lost 4 bases, J lost 1 base, and 13 bases lay in between. Germline lookup yields CDR1 SGHVS and CDR2 FNYEAQ. Primers: 60 Vbeta forward and 13 Jbeta reverse. Here immunoSEQ multiplex PCR was the method, and the copy in TCRdb shows in-frame clones only, minus some. This sample has around 300,000 clones, with about 90% found just once. The sequenced sample was PBMCs. The chain uses TRBV7-6 and TRBJ1-1, with D possibly being TRBD1 (6 bases). The sequence was collected from a young woman in good health and CMV-seronegative. CDR3: CASSSGGAANTEAFF. As DNA, the CDR3 is TGTGCCAGCAGCTCTGGGGGGGCGGCGAACACTGAAGCTTTCTTT.